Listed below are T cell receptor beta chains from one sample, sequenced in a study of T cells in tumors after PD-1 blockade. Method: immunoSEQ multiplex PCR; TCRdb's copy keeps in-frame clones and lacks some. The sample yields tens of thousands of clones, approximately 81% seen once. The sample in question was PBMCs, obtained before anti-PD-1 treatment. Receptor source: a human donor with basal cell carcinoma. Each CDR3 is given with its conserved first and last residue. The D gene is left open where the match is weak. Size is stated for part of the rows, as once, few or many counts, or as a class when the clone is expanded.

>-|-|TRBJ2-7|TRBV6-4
TGTGCCAGCAGTGACTCGTCGTTGGGCGAGCAGTACTTC
CASSDSSLGEQYF
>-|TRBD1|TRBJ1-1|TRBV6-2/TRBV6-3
TGTGCCAGCAGTTACAACAGGGGGCGAAGCGAATGGCAAGCTTTCTTT
CASSYNRGRSEWQAFF
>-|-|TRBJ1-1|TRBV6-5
TGTGCCAGCACCCGGTTAGGCGGAGGCACTGAAGCTTTCTTT
CASTRLGGGTEAFF
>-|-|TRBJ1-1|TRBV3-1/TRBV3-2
TGTGCCAGCAGCCGCCTAAACCATGAAGCTTTCTTT
CASSRLNHEAFF
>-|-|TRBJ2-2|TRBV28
TGTGCCAGCACGTCGGGGAACACCGGGGAGCTGTTTTTT
CASTSGNTGELFF
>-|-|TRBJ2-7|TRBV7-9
TGTGCCAGCAGCCCTTCCTACGAGCAGTACTTC
CASSPSYEQYF
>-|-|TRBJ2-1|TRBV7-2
TGTGCCAGCGGCTTGGGAGGTTTCGGCAGGAATGAGCAGTTCTTC
CASGLGGFGRNEQFF
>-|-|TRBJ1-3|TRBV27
TGTGCCAGCAGTCGGGACAACTACTCTGGAAACACCATATATTTT
CASSRDNYSGNTIYF
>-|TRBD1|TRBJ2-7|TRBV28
TGTGCCAGCAGTAAGGGACAGTTGGGGAACGAGCAGTACTTC
CASSKGQLGNEQYF
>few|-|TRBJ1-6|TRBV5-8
TGTGCCAGCAGCCCCTGGGAGGGCTCCTATAATTCACCCCTCCACTTT
CASSPWEGSYNSPLHF
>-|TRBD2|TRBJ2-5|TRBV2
TGTGCCAGCAGTGAACTACTGCGGGGGGGGGAGACCCAGTACTTC
CASSELLRGGETQYF
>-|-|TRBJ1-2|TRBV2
TGTGCCAGCAGTGGACAGTATAACTATGGCTACACCTTC
CASSGQYNYGYTF
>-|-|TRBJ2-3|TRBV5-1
TGCGCCAGCAGCCCCGGGGGGATCCGCGGGGGCCACGGGGATACGCAGTATTTT
CASSPGGIRGGHGDTQYF
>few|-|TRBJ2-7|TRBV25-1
TGTGCCAGCAGTGTGACGGCTCCGCCGACCTACGAGCAGTACTTC
CASSVTAPPTYEQYF
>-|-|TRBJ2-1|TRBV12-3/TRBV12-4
TGTGCCAGCAAGGGGACGGCAAACAATGAGCAGTTCTTC
CASKGTANNEQFF
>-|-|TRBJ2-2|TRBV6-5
TGTGCCAGCGAAACTCGTAAAACCGGGGAGCTGTTTTTT
CASETRKTGELFF
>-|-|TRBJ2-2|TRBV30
TGTGCCTGGAGCGAGACCTGGCGGGGCGCCACCGGGGAGCTGTTTTTT
CAWSETWRGATGELFF
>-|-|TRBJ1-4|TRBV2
TGTGCCAGCAGAAAAAGTACAACTAATGAAAAACTGTTTTTT
CASRKSTTNEKLFF
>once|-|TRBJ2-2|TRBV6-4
TGTGCCAGCAGTGTTACTAGCACCGGGGAGCTGTTTTTT
CASSVTSTGELFF
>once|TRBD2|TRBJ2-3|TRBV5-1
TGCGCCAGCAGCTTGTTTAGGACTAGCGGGGGGAGCGCAGATACGCAGTATTTT
CASSLFRTSGGSADTQYF
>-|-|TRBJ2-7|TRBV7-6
TGTGCCAGCAGCCCACAGGGTGTGGGGTACGAGCAGTACTTC
CASSPQGVGYEQYF
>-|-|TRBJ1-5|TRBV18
TGTGCTTCGGCTGGGGGATCCAGCAATCAGCCCCAGCATTTT
CASAGGSSNQPQHF
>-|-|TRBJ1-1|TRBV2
TGTGCCAGCGGGGGGGTAGCTTTCTTT
CASGGVAFF
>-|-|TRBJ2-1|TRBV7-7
TGTGCTAGCAGCTTAGACGGAACTATAAACAATGAGCAGTTCTTC
CASSLDGTINNEQFF
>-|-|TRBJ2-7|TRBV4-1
TGCGCCAGCAGCCAAGTTGTAACAGGGCTGTACGAGCAGTACTTC
CASSQVVTGLYEQYF
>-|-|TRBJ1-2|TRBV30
TGTGCCTGGAGTGGGCCCGGGAAGGTTCATGGCTACACCTTC
CAWSGPGKVHGYTF
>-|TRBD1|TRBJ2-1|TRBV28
TGTGCCAGCAGTCAGTTTAGGGGGCGGGAGCAGTTCTTC
CASSQFRGREQFF
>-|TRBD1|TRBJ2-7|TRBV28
TGTGCCAGTAGCAAACTTGGGACAGCCGTCTACGAGCAGTACTTC
CASSKLGTAVYEQYF
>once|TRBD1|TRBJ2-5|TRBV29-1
TGCAGCGTTAAAGGGGGACAGGGGGTGGTTGAGACCCAGTACTTC
CSVKGGQGVVETQYF
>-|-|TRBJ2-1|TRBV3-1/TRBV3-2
TGTGCCAGCAGCCTTTGGACAGAAAGCGCTGAGCAGTTCTTC
CASSLWTESAEQFF
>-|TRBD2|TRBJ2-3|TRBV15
TGTGCCACCAGCAGACTGGGCGGGGGATTCACAGATACGCAGTATTTT
CATSRLGGGFTDTQYF
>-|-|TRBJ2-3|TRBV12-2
TGTGCAAGTCGCACGCCCAGCGGACAGAAATACACAGATACGCAGTATTTT
CASRTPSGQKYTDTQYF
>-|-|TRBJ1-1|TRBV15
TGTGCCACCAGCATTTACAAGAACACTGAAGCTTTCTTT
CATSIYKNTEAFF
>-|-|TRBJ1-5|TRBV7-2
TGTGCCAGCAGCTTAACGGCGGGTAGCAATCAGCCCCAGCATTTT
CASSLTAGSNQPQHF
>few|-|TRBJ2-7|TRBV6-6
TGTGCCAGCAGTCCACCGGGACAACCCTACGAGCAGTACTTC
CASSPPGQPYEQYF
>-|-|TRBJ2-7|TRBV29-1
TGCAGCGTGGCCGGGACGGACAACTACGAGCAGTACTTC
CSVAGTDNYEQYF
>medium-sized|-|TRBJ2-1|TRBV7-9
TGTGCCAGCAGCCCAACGCTCCATTACAATGAGCAGTTCTTC
CASSPTLHYNEQFF
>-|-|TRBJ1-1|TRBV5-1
TGCGCCAGCAGTCAACAGGATTACACTGAAGCTTTCTTT
CASSQQDYTEAFF